This T cell receptor beta chain is drawn from a study of T-cell memory formation after mild COVID-19. The CDR3 consists of 18 residues. Libraries for TCRalpha and TCRbeta carried sample barcodes and unique molecular identifiers via 5'RACE. TCRdb independently ran MiXCR on the 5' RACE reads; one entry per CDR3 protein. The sample shows 150,000 or so distinct CDR3 sequences, about 14% of them seen only once. This clonotype was observed a handful of times. Its antigen remains unknown. Study-wide results and caveats: Mainly CM and EM harbored the contracting CD4+ clones; mainly EMRA harbored the CD8+ ones. Clones contracting across day 15 to 85 had a balanced CD4/CD8 profile; later expanding clones leaned CD4+.

The chain combines TRBV21-1 with TRBJ1-1. TRBV21-1 is an annotated pseudogene. This TCR derives from an adult woman who had mild COVID-19 (a few samples of this study predate the infection). Cell type and time point are not known. The sequenced sample consisted of PBMCs or a T cell subset sorted from them (not recorded which). DNA of the CDR3: TGTGCCAGCAGCTCGAGTCACCGTAGACGGATACTGAACACTGAAGCTTTCTTT. Amino acids: CASSSSHRRRILNTEAFF.